This TCR beta chain was found in a study of shared clonotypes between healthy human individuals. Looking at the study overall: Those who served as donors were a couple of women and a few men between the ages of 18 and 49. Study-level results: Memory subsets generally showed lower estimated richness than naive subsets.

The V gene's germline CDR1 is SGHNT and CDR2 YYREEE (reference sequence). V was shortened by 3 bases and J by 2 bases, with 17 bases between the two germline ends. CDR3 length equals 16 residues. This clone was counted only a few times. What it binds is not known. The method was immunoSEQ multiplex PCR; TCRdb's version includes in-frame clones alone and lacks a portion of them. The sample has around 320,000 clones, roughly 91% seen once. The chain employs TRBV5-4 and TRBJ1-2, with a tentative D call TRBD1 (5 bases). The receptor was isolated from a man aged 18 to 29 in good health. Sequencing was performed on memory CD8+ T cells sorted from blood. Noted subset: CD45RO+ cells pooled with CCR7-negative TemRA cells. The CDR3 DNA reads as TGTGCCAGCAGCTCCATCAATAGGACATCGAACTATGGCTACACCTTC. It is translated as CASSSINRTSNYGYTF.